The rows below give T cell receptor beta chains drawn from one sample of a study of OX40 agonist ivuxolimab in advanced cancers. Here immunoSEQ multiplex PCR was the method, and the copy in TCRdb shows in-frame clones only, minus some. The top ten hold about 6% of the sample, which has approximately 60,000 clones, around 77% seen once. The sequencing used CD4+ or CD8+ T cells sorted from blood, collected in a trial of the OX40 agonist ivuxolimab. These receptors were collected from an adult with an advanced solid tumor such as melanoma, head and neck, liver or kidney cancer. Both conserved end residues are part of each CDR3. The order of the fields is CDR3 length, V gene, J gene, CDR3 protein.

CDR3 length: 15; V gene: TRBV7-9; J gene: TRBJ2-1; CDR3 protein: CASSSGTKMDNEQFF
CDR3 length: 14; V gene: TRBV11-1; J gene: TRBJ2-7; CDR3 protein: CASSRLAEGYEQYF
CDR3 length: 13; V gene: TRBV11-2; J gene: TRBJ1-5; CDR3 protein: CASSLDRAQPQHF
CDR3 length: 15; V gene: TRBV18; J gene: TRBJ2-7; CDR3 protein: CASSPQADTPYEQYF
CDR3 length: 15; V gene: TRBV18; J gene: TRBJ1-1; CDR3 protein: CASSSGTGGDTEAFF
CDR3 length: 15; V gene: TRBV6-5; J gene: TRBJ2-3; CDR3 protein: CASSSFPIGTDTQYF
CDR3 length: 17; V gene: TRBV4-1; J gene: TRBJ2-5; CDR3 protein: CASSQGWTSGVQETQYF
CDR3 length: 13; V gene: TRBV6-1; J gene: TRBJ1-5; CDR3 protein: CASSESSNQPQHF
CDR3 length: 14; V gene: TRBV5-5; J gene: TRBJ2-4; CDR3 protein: CASSLGGTANIQYF
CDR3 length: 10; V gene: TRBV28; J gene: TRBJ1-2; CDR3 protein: CAHGGHGYTF
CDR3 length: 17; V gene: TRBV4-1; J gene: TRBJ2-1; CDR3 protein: CASSALGSESSYNEQFF
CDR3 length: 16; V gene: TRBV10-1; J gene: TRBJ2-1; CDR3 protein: CASSGGVGSSYNEQFF
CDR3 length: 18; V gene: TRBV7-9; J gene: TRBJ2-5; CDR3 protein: CASSLALTSGSSQETQYF
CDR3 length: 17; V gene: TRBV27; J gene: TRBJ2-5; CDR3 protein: CANYRGAGGKVFETQYF
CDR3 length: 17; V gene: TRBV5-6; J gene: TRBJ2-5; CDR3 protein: CASSLLQGASLAETQYF
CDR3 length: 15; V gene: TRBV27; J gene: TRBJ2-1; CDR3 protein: CASSVTRGGYNEQFF
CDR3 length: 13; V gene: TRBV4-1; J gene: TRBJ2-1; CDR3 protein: CASSQEQYNEQFF
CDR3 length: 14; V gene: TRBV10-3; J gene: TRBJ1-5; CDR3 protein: CAISESPGGQPQHF
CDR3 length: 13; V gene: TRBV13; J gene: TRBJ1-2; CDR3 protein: CASSLGGYYGYTF
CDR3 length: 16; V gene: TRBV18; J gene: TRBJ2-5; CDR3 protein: CASSPLGLAPQETQYF
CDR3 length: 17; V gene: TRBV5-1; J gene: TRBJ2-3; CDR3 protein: CASSLAPLAGVSDTQYF
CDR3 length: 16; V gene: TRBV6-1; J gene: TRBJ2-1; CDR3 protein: CASSEELDRGVNEQFF
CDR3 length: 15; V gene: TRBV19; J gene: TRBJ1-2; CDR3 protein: CASSIDFGRIAAKTF